This TCR beta chain is from a study of blood T cell dynamics during melanoma immunotherapy. Notes on the study in general: At W3, later disease-control patients showed bifurcated PBMC repertoire changes, unlike progressors.

Method: immunoSEQ multiplex PCR; TCRdb's copy keeps in-frame clones and lacks some. In the table there are more than 8,000 clones, over 65% of which are singletons. This CDR3 has 11 residues. Germline lookup yields CDR1 GTSNPN and CDR2 SVGIG (reference sequence). Trimming removed 6 bases at V and 11 bases at J, with 11 bases between. Concerning this clone: Its antigen is not known.

Time point noted: pre-treatment baseline. Blood was drawn before treatment and at week 3 after checkpoint blockade. This sequence originates from a human donor with melanoma. The sequencing here drew on blood, taken from a patient treated with checkpoint blockade. The J gene is TRBJ2-6, the V gene TRBV30, with no clear D. As DNA, the CDR3 is TGTGCCTGCGCCCAGCTAGACGTCCTGACTTTC. Translation gives CACAQLDVLTF.